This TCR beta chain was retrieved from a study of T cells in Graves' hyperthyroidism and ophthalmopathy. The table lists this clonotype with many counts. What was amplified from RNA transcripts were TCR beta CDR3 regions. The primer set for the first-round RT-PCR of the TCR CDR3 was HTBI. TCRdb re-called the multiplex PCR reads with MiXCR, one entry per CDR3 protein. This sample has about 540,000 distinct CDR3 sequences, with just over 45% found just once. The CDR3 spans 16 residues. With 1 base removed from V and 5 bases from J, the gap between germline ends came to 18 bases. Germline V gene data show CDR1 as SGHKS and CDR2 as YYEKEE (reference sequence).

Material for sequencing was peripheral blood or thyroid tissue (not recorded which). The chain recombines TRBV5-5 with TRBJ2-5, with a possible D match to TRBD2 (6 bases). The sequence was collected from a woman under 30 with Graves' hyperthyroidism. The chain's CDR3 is CASSLSLTRGQETQYF. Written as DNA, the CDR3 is TGTGCCAGCAGCTTGTCGCTCACGCGGGGCCAGGAGACCCAGTACTTC.